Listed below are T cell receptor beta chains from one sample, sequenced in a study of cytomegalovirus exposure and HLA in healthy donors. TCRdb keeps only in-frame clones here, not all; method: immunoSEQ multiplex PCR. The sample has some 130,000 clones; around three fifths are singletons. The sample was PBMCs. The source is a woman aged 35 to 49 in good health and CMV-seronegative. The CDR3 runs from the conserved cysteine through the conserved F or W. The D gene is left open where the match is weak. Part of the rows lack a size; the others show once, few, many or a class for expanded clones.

CDR3: CATSTLGMRGQSYLNQPQHF; DNA: TGTGCCACCAGCACTCTTGGGATGAGGGGACAGTCTTACCTTAATCAGCCCCAGCATTTT; J: TRBJ1-5; size: few; V: TRBV15; D: TRBD1
CDR3: CASSQDRDYGNSYEQYF; DNA: TGTGCCAGCAGCCAAGATAGGGACTACGGGAACTCCTACGAGCAGTACTTC; J: TRBJ2-7; size: few; V: TRBV4-2; D: TRBD2
CDR3: CASSSPGQGTNEKLFF; DNA: TGTGCCAGCAGCTCCCCGGGACAGGGGACTAATGAAAAACTGTTTTTT; J: TRBJ1-4; size: few; V: TRBV28; D: TRBD1
CDR3: CASSPSGETQYF; DNA: TGTGCCAGCTCACCAAGCGGAGAGACCCAGTACTTC; J: TRBJ2-5; size: NA; V: TRBV18; D: NA
CDR3: CASRGTGNQPQHF; DNA: TGTGCCAGCAGAGGGACAGGGAATCAGCCCCAGCATTTT; J: TRBJ1-5; size: NA; V: TRBV28; D: TRBD1
CDR3: CASSLGGTFYEQYF; DNA: TGTGCCAGCAGCTTAGGAGGGACATTCTACGAGCAGTACTTC; J: TRBJ2-7; size: NA; V: TRBV7-9; D: NA
CDR3: CASSLAGTGINEQYF; DNA: TGTGCCAGCAGCTTAGCGGGGACAGGGATAAACGAGCAGTACTTC; J: TRBJ2-7; size: NA; V: TRBV7-2; D: TRBD1
CDR3: CASSPRDRGYEQYF; DNA: TGCGCCAGCAGCCCAAGGGACAGGGGCTACGAGCAGTACTTC; J: TRBJ2-7; size: NA; V: TRBV5-1; D: TRBD1
CDR3: CASSQDLTTGRNSNQPQHF; DNA: TGCGCCAGCAGCCAGGACCTGACGACAGGGAGAAATAGCAATCAGCCCCAGCATTTT; J: TRBJ1-5; size: NA; V: TRBV4-1; D: TRBD1
CDR3: CASRIAGGTDTQYF; DNA: TGTGCCAGCAGGATAGCGGGGGGCACAGATACGCAGTATTTT; J: TRBJ2-3; size: NA; V: TRBV2; D: TRBD2
CDR3: CASSLVGGLNTEAFF; DNA: TGTGCCAGCAGCTTAGTGGGGGGATTGAACACTGAAGCTTTCTTT; J: TRBJ1-1; size: NA; V: TRBV7-9; D: NA
CDR3: CASSPQGGRNTGELFF; DNA: TGTGCCAGCAGCCCTCAAGGGGGCCGAAACACCGGGGAGCTGTTTTTT; J: TRBJ2-2; size: NA; V: TRBV7-2; D: TRBD1
CDR3: CASRKDRVGNSPLHF; DNA: TGTGCCAGCAGGAAAGACAGGGTTGGTAATTCACCCCTCCACTTT; J: TRBJ1-6; size: NA; V: TRBV9; D: TRBD1
CDR3: CASSQSVRTGAMNTEAFF; DNA: TGCGCCAGCAGTCAATCCGTTCGGACAGGGGCCATGAACACTGAAGCTTTCTTT; J: TRBJ1-1; size: NA; V: TRBV23-1; D: TRBD1
CDR3: CATSCEDRQETQYF; DNA: TGTGCCACCAGCTGCGAGGACAGACAAGAGACCCAGTACTTC; J: TRBJ2-5; size: NA; V: TRBV15; D: NA
CDR3: CASSNSAYEQYF; DNA: TGTGCCAGTAGTAACAGTGCCTACGAGCAGTACTTC; J: TRBJ2-7; size: NA; V: TRBV19; D: NA
CDR3: CATSQQGLEAFF; DNA: TGTGCCACCAGCCAACAGGGCCTTGAAGCTTTCTTT; J: TRBJ1-1; size: NA; V: TRBV15; D: NA
CDR3: CAWNDGERYEQYF; DNA: TGTGCCTGGAATGACGGCGAGCGATACGAGCAGTACTTC; J: TRBJ2-7; size: few; V: TRBV30; D: NA
CDR3: CASSPGQGNSPLHF; DNA: TGTGCCAGCTCACCGGGACAGGGAAACTCACCCCTCCACTTT; J: TRBJ1-6; size: NA; V: TRBV18; D: TRBD1
CDR3: CASSLEAGATNEKLFF; DNA: TGCGCCAGCAGCTTGGAAGCAGGTGCAACTAATGAAAAACTGTTTTTT; J: TRBJ1-4; size: NA; V: TRBV5-1; D: NA
CDR3: CASSVGGGQGETQYF; DNA: TGTGCCAGCAGCGTAGGGGGGGGGCAGGGGGAGACCCAGTACTTC; J: TRBJ2-5; size: NA; V: TRBV9; D: NA
CDR3: CASSGATGTSEAFF; DNA: TGTGCCAGCTCAGGGGCGACAGGGACTTCTGAAGCTTTCTTT; J: TRBJ1-1; size: NA; V: TRBV18; D: TRBD1
CDR3: CASSYSAGLTYEQYF; DNA: TGTGCCAGCAGTTACTCGGCGGGACTCACCTACGAGCAGTACTTC; J: TRBJ2-7; size: NA; V: TRBV6-5; D: NA
CDR3: CASSYSSAAYEQYF; DNA: TGTGCCAGCAGTTACTCGTCAGCGGCCTACGAGCAGTACTTC; J: TRBJ2-7; size: NA; V: TRBV6-6; D: NA
CDR3: CASSYGAGEQFF; DNA: TGTGCCAGCAGCTATGGGGCAGGTGAGCAGTTCTTC; J: TRBJ2-1; size: few; V: TRBV7-3; D: NA
CDR3: CASSFWERVYNEQFF; DNA: TGTGCCAGCAGCTTCTGGGAGCGGGTGTACAATGAGCAGTTCTTC; J: TRBJ2-1; size: NA; V: TRBV5-6; D: NA
CDR3: CASSERGSAAYEQYF; DNA: TGTGCCAGCAGTGAACGAGGGTCCGCTGCCTACGAGCAGTACTTC; J: TRBJ2-7; size: NA; V: TRBV6-1; D: NA
CDR3: CAIKDRRGPGELFF; DNA: TGTGCCATCAAGGATAGGAGGGGCCCCGGGGAGCTGTTTTTT; J: TRBJ2-2; size: NA; V: TRBV10-3; D: NA
CDR3: CASSQVIPNYGYTF; DNA: TGCGCCAGCAGCCAAGTCATTCCTAACTATGGCTACACCTTC; J: TRBJ1-2; size: NA; V: TRBV4-1; D: NA
CDR3: CASSYGLAGDTDTQYF; DNA: TGTGCCAGCAGTTATGGACTAGCGGGGGACACAGATACGCAGTATTTT; J: TRBJ2-3; size: NA; V: TRBV6-5; D: TRBD2